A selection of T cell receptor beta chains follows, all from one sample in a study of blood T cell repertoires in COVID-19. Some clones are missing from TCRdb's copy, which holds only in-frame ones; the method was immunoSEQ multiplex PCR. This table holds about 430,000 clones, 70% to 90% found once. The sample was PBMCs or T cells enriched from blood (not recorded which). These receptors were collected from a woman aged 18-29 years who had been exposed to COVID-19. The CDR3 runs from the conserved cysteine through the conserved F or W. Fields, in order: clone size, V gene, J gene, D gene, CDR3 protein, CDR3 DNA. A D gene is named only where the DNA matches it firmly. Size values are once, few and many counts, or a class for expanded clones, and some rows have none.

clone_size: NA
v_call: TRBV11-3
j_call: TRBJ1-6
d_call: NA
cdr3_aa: CASSRGLNSPLHF
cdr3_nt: TGTGCCAGCAGTAGAGGATTGAATTCACCCCTCCACTTT

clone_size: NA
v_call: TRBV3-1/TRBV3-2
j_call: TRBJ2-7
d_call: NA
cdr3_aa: CASSLRGGTYEQYF
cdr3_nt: TGTGCCAGCAGCCTCAGGGGTGGGACCTACGAGCAGTACTTC

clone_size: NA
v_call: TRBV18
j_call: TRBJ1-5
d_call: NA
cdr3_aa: CASSPAESRNQPQHF
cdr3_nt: TGTGCCAGCTCACCAGCGGAGAGCAGAAATCAGCCCCAGCATTTT

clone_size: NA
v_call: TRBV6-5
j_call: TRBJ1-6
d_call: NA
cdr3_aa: CASIGGVDNSPLHF
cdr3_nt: TGTGCCAGCATAGGGGGGGTTGATAATTCACCCCTCCACTTT

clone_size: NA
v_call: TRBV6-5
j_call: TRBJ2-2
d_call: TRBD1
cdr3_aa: CASSPPGTGSGELFF
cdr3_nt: TGTGCCAGCAGTCCCCCCGGGACAGGGTCCGGGGAGCTGTTTTTT

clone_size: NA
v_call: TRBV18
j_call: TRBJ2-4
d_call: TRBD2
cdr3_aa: CASSPPGLAGGVAKNIQYF
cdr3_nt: TGTGCCAGCTCACCACCGGGACTAGCGGGAGGGGTAGCCAAAAACATTCAGTACTTC

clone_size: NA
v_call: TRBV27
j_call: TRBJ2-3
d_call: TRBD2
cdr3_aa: CASSSKTSLLQNTQYF
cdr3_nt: TGTGCCAGCAGTTCCAAGACTAGCCTCCTTCAAAATACGCAGTATTTT

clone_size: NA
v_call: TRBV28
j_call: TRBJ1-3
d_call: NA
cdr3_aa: CASSLMGAQGNTIYF
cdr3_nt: TGTGCCAGCAGTTTAATGGGGGCGCAAGGAAACACCATATATTTT

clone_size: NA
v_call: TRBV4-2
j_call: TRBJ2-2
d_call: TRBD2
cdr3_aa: CASSSSSGREVGTGELFF
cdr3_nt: TGTGCCAGCAGCTCCTCTAGCGGGAGGGAGGTAGGGACCGGGGAGCTGTTTTTT

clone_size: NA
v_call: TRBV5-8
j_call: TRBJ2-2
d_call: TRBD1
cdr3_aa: CASSPGTGVDTGELFF
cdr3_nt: TGTGCCAGCAGCCCCGGGACAGGGGTGGACACCGGGGAGCTGTTTTTT

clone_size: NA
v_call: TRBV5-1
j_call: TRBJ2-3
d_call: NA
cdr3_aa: CASSSSRDTDTQYF
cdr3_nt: TGCGCCAGCAGCTCGTCTAGAGACACAGATACGCAGTATTTT

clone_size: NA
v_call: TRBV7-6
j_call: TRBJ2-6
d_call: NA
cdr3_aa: CASSSYSGANVLTF
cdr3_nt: TGTGCCAGCAGCTCGTACTCTGGGGCCAACGTCCTGACTTTC

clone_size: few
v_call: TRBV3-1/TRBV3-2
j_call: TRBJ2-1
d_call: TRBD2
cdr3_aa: CASSPGTSGRQFF
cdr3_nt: TGTGCCAGCTCTCCCGGGACTAGCGGGAGGCAGTTCTTC

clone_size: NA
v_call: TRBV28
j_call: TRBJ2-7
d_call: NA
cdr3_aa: CASSGLTPSSYEQYF
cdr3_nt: TGTGCCAGCAGCGGACTAACGCCCTCCTCCTACGAGCAGTACTTC

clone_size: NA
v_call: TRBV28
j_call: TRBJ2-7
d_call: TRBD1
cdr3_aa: CASSPTSGQGAGGGPNEQYF
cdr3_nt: TGTGCCAGCAGTCCCACCTCGGGACAGGGGGCCGGGGGGGGGCCAAACGAGCAGTACTTC

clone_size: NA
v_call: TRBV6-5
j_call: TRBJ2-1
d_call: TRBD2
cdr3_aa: CASRRGLANYNEQFF
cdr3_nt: TGTGCCAGCAGGCGAGGACTAGCTAACTACAATGAGCAGTTCTTC

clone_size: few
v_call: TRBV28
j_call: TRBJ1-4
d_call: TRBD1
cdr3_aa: CASSLSGGGSEKLFF
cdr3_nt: TGTGCCAGCAGTTTATCAGGAGGGGGCAGTGAAAAACTGTTTTTT

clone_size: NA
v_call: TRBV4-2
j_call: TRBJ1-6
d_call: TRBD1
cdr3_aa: CASSQAQGDLNSPLHF
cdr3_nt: TGTGCCAGCAGCCAGGCGCAGGGGGATCTTAATTCACCCCTCCACTTT

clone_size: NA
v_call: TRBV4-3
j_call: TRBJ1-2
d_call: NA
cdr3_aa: CASSQGTGNYGYTF
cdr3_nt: TGCGCCAGCAGCCAAGGAACGGGAAACTATGGCTACACCTTC

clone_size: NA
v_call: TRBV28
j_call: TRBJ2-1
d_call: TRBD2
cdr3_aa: CACGLAGASSYNEQFF
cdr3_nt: TGTGCCTGTGGGCTAGCGGGGGCTAGCTCCTACAATGAGCAGTTCTTC

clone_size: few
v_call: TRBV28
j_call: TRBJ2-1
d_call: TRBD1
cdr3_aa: CASSSMTGEEDEQFF
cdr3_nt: TGTGCCAGCAGTTCGATGACAGGGGAAGAGGATGAGCAGTTCTTC

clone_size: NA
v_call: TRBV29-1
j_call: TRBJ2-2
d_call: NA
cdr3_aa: CSVTHLVGAANTGELFF
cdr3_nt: TGCAGCGTTACCCACCTCGTGGGGGCCGCGAACACCGGGGAGCTGTTTTTT

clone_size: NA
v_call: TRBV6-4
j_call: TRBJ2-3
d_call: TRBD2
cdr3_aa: CASSDGTSATDTQYF
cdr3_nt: TGTGCCAGCAGTGACGGGACTAGCGCCACAGATACGCAGTATTTT

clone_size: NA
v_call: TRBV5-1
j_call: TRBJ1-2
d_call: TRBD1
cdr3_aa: CASSLDDRGWLGYTF
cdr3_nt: TGCGCCAGCAGCTTGGACGACAGGGGGTGGCTCGGCTACACCTTC

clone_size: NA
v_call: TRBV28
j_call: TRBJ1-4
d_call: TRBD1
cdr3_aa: CASLNRQGLNEKLFF
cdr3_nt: TGTGCCAGCTTAAACCGACAGGGTCTAAATGAAAAACTGTTTTTT

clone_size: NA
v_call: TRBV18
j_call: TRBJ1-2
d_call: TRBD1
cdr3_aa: CASSPRDRGNYGYTF
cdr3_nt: TGTGCCAGCTCACCTAGGGACAGGGGAAACTATGGCTACACCTTC

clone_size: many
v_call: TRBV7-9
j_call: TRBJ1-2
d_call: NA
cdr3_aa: CASSSKQGEGYTF
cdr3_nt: TGTGCCAGCAGCTCTAAACAGGGTGAGGGCTACACCTTC

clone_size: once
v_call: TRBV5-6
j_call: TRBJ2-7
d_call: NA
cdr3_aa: CASSLGAGEQYF
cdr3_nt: TGTGCCAGCAGCTTGGGGGCAGGCGAGCAGTACTTC

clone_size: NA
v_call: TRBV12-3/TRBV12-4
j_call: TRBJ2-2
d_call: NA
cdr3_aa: CASSITGLGGLFF
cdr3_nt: TGTGCCAGCAGTATCACAGGGTTGGGTGGGCTGTTTTTT

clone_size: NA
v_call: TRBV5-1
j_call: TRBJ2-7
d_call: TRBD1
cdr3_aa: CASSLPGQAGGEQYF
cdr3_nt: TGCGCCAGCAGCCTGCCGGGACAGGCAGGGGGCGAGCAGTACTTC

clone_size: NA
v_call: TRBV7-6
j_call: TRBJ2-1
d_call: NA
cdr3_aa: CASSLVDAGNEQFF
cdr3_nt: TGTGCCAGCAGCTTAGTAGACGCGGGCAATGAGCAGTTCTTC

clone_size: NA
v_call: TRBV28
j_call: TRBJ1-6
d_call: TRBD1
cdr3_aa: CASSSGQGYNSPLHF
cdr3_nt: TGTGCCAGCAGTTCGGGACAGGGATATAATTCACCCCTCCACTTT

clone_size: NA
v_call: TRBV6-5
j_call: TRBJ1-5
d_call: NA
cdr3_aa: CASSTENSNQPQHF
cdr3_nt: TGTGCCAGCTCGACAGAGAATAGCAATCAGCCCCAGCATTTT

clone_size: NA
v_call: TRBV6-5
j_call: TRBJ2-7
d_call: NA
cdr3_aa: CASTISPQGFEQYF
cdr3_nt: TGTGCCAGCACCATAAGCCCACAGGGCTTCGAGCAGTACTTC

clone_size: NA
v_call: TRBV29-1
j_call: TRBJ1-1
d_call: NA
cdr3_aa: CSVEDGLSLNTEAFF
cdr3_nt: TGCAGCGTTGAAGATGGCCTTTCGCTGAACACTGAAGCTTTCTTT

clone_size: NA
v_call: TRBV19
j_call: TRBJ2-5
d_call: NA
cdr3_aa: CASSLPRGGETQYF
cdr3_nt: TGTGCCAGTAGTCTCCCCAGGGGTGGGGAGACCCAGTACTTC

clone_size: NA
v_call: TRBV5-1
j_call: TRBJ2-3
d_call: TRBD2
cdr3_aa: CASSPELAGAADTQYF
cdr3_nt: TGCGCCAGCAGCCCCGAGCTAGCGGGGGCGGCAGATACGCAGTATTTT

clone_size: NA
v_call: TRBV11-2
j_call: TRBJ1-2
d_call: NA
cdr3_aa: CASSAGGIYGYTF
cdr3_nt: TGTGCCAGCAGCGCGGGAGGGATCTATGGCTACACCTTC

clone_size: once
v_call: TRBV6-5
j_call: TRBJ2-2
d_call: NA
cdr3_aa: CASSYGRGWVTGELFF
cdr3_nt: TGTGCCAGCAGTTATGGCCGGGGTTGGGTCACCGGGGAGCTGTTTTTT

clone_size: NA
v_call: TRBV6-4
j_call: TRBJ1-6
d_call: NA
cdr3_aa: CASSLTSQDSPLHF
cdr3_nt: TGTGCCAGCAGCTTAACGTCCCAGGATTCACCCCTCCACTTT

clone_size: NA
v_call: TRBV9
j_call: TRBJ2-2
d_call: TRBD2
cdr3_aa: CASTSAERGGWTGELFF
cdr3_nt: TGTGCCAGCACCTCTGCCGAGCGGGGGGGCTGGACCGGGGAGCTGTTTTTT